The clone carrying this T cell receptor beta chain was counted between two and nine times. The antigen is unknown. The source of the sample is a study of cytomegalovirus exposure and HLA in healthy donors. Regarding the study as a whole: Sequencing likely produced, as an artifact, a cluster of highly shared sequence variants.

Donors counted as nominally healthy when sampled, yet unrecorded immune exposures were likely. Researchers ran the PCR with 60 Vbeta and 13 Jbeta primers. Repertoires were generated with immunoSEQ multiplex PCR, while TCRdb's copy carries only in-frame clones and drops some. The table shows 150,000 or so clones, with roughly 9.8% occurring only once. CDR1 and CDR2 (germline): MNHEY, SVGAGI. The CDR3 has 15 residues. V shed 6 bases and J shed 0 bases, with 12 bases lying between them. Sequenced sample: PBMCs. This chain links TRBV6-5 with TRBJ1-5; unclear D gene. The clonotype was recovered from a man aged 50-60 years in good health and CMV-seronegative. The CDR3 sequence is CASRVSLYSNQPQHF. CDR3 bases: TGTGCCAGCAGGGTAAGCCTGTATAGCAATCAGCCCCAGCATTTT.